These T cell receptor beta chains were read from a single sample in a study of T cell changes during pregnancy in multiple sclerosis. Generated by immunoSEQ multiplex PCR, the TCRdb table keeps only in-frame clones and is missing some. The sample holds some 130,000 clones; around 95% are singletons and the top ten take approximately 0.45%. Source: peripheral blood, taken after pregnancy. Receptors originate from a female donor with multiple sclerosis, enrolled in a pregnancy study. CDR3s include the opening cysteine and the closing phenylalanine or tryptophan. The D gene is left open where the match is weak. Expanded clones are given a class, and other clones once, few, many or no size at all.

V gene	clone size	J gene	D gene	CDR3 protein	CDR3 DNA
TRBV30	.	TRBJ1-2	.	CAWSVHLGTTMGYTF	TGTGCCTGGAGTGTACACTTAGGGACAACTATGGGCTACACCTTC
TRBV28	.	TRBJ2-1	TRBD1	CAITDRGIYNEQFF	TGTGCTATCACTGACAGGGGAATCTACAATGAGCAGTTCTTC
TRBV28	.	TRBJ2-3	.	CASSQTTGHTDTQYF	TGTGCCAGCAGTCAAACGACAGGCCACACAGATACGCAGTATTTT
TRBV19	.	TRBJ2-7	TRBD1	CASGTGAYEQYF	TGTGCATCCGGGACAGGGGCCTACGAGCAGTACTTC
TRBV19	.	TRBJ1-1	.	CASSISMNTEAFF	TGTGCCAGTAGTATTAGTATGAACACTGAAGCTTTCTTT
TRBV2	.	TRBJ2-5	.	CASRLSGETQYF	TGTGCCAGCCGCCTGTCGGGAGAGACCCAGTACTTC
TRBV21-1	.	TRBJ1-1	.	CASSKRQGHTEAFF	TGTGCCAGCAGCAAAAGACAGGGGCACACTGAAGCTTTCTTT
TRBV5-4	once	TRBJ1-4	TRBD1	CASSSRQGTEKLFF	TGTGCCAGCAGCTCCCGACAGGGGACTGAAAAACTGTTTTTT
TRBV27	.	TRBJ2-1	.	CASLGQSTFF	TGTGCCAGCCTAGGACAAAGCACCTTCTTC
TRBV12-5	.	TRBJ2-1	TRBD1	CASGLGLRTGYNEQFF	TGTGCTAGTGGTTTGGGTCTGAGGACAGGCTACAATGAGCAGTTCTTC
TRBV28	.	TRBJ1-5	.	CASSAGVNQPQHF	TGTGCCAGCAGTGCGGGGGTAAATCAGCCCCAGCATTTT
TRBV9	.	TRBJ2-7	TRBD2	CASSVGDLAGVEQYF	TGTGCCAGCAGCGTAGGGGACTTAGCGGGAGTTGAGCAGTACTTC
TRBV18	.	TRBJ1-1	TRBD1	CASSPDRVGVNTEAFF	TGTGCCAGCTCACCGGACAGGGTGGGGGTTAACACTGAAGCTTTCTTT
TRBV19	.	TRBJ1-5	.	CASRSGTRGNQPQHF	TGTGCCAGTAGATCCGGGACTAGAGGGAATCAGCCCCAGCATTTT
TRBV12-5	few	TRBJ2-1	.	CASGLSGVDEQFF	TGTGCTAGTGGTTTGTCGGGAGTGGATGAGCAGTTCTTC
TRBV30	few	TRBJ1-1	.	CAWSHSNTEAFF	TGTGCCTGGAGTCACTCGAACACTGAAGCTTTCTTT
TRBV6-6	.	TRBJ2-7	.	CASSYSIRSSSYEQYF	TGTGCCAGCAGTTACTCGATACGGTCAAGCTCCTACGAGCAGTACTTC
TRBV7-9	.	TRBJ2-2	TRBD2	CASSLRSGRYYGELFF	TGTGCCAGCAGCTTACGTAGCGGGAGGTACTACGGGGAGCTGTTTTTT
TRBV6-1	.	TRBJ1-2	TRBD1	CAILRDRGGYGYTF	TGTGCCATCCTCCGGGACAGGGGAGGCTATGGCTACACCTTC
TRBV9	.	TRBJ2-1	.	CASSQGQFGYNEQFF	TGTGCCAGTTCACAGGGTCAGTTCGGCTACAATGAGCAGTTCTTC
TRBV10-2	.	TRBJ2-3	TRBD2	CASRPGILAGATDTQYF	TGCGCCAGCCGACCCGGTATATTAGCGGGAGCGACAGATACGCAGTATTTT
TRBV9	once	TRBJ2-1	TRBD1	CASSDGGQGWDEQFF	TGTGCCAGCAGCGACGGGGGACAGGGGTGGGATGAGCAGTTCTTC
TRBV9	.	TRBJ2-2	TRBD2	CASSVEPAGDLGELFF	TGTGCCAGCAGCGTAGAGCCAGCGGGAGACCTCGGGGAGCTGTTTTTT
TRBV5-4	.	TRBJ2-5	TRBD2	CASSPGTSGRDQETQYF	TGTGCCAGCAGCCCTGGGACTAGCGGGAGAGACCAAGAGACCCAGTACTTC
TRBV5-1	.	TRBJ2-1	.	CASSLARGGRLSSYNEQFF	TGCGCCAGCAGCTTGGCCCGCGGAGGGCGGTTAAGCTCCTACAATGAGCAGTTCTTC
TRBV7-9	.	TRBJ2-1	TRBD2	CASSLNSGSVDEQFF	TGTGCCAGCAGCTTAAATAGCGGGAGTGTAGATGAGCAGTTCTTC
TRBV28	.	TRBJ1-5	TRBD1	CASSPLTGGVQPQHF	TGTGCCAGCAGTCCGCTGACAGGGGGCGTTCAGCCCCAGCATTTT
TRBV18	.	TRBJ1-2	.	CASSPLQGTSPYGYTF	TGTGCCAGCTCACCTCTACAGGGTACCTCCCCCTATGGCTACACCTTC
TRBV15	once	TRBJ1-4	TRBD1	CATSRGQGAKLFF	TGTGCCACCAGCAGAGGACAGGGGGCAAAACTGTTTTTT
TRBV28	.	TRBJ2-7	TRBD1	CASTRAGQVYEQYF	TGTGCCAGCACCCGGGCGGGACAGGTCTACGAGCAGTACTTC
TRBV27	once	TRBJ2-5	.	CASSSRAGGETQYF	TGTGCCAGCAGTTCAAGAGCGGGCGGGGAGACCCAGTACTTC
TRBV6-1	.	TRBJ1-2	.	CASSEALRGDGYGYTF	TGTGCCAGCAGTGAAGCGCTTCGGGGGGATGGCTATGGCTACACCTTC
TRBV7-3	.	TRBJ2-1	TRBD2	CASSKSGSSYNEQFF	TGTGCCAGCAGCAAAAGCGGGAGCTCCTACAATGAGCAGTTCTTC
TRBV7-2	.	TRBJ2-7	.	CASSLVTSAYEQYF	TGTGCCAGCAGCTTAGTGACTAGTGCCTACGAGCAGTACTTC
TRBV4-2	.	TRBJ2-5	TRBD2	CASSPGTSLETQYF	TGTGCCAGCAGTCCCGGGACTAGTTTAGAGACCCAGTACTTC